Below are 24 T cell receptor beta chains sequenced from a single sample in a study of blood T cell repertoires in COVID-19. Profiling relied on immunoSEQ multiplex PCR, and the TCRdb table lists in-frame clones only, not all of them. The table has about 460,000 clones, approximately 90% seen once. Material for sequencing was PBMCs or T cells enriched from blood (not recorded which). All receptors derive from a woman between 55 and 75 years old who had recovered from COVID-19.

The chain employs TRBV7-2 and TRBJ1-2, with 7 bases matching TRBD1. Looked up from germline, CDR1 is SGHTA and CDR2 is FQGNSA. The length of the CDR3 is 14 residues. V lost 1 base and J lost 4; bases outside the gene matches: 3. In DNA form, the CDR3 reads TGTGCCAGCAGCTTAGGGGGACAGCCCTATGGCTACACCTTC. It encodes CASSLGGQPYGYTF.

The V and J genes are TRBV9 and TRBJ2-7, with 11 bases fitting TRBD1. CDR1 and CDR2 from the germline V gene are SGDLS and YYNGEE. CDR3 length: 15 amino acids. V lost 0 bases, J lost 5 bases, and 4 bases stayed unmatched. This CDR3 reads CASSVAGQGANEQYF. The CDR3 DNA reads TGTGCCAGCAGCGTAGCCGGACAGGGGGCCAACGAGCAGTACTTC.

V usage is TRBV5-6 and J usage is TRBJ1-5; D might be TRBD1 (5 bases). Trimming took 4 bases from V and 4 from J, leaving 15 bases between them. This CDR3 comprises 15 residues. CDR1 SGHDT and CDR2 YYEEEE come from the germline V gene. Written as DNA, the CDR3 is TGTGCCAGCAGCCTCAGGGACGGGAGAAATCAGCCCCAGCATTTT. Its protein is CASSLRDGRNQPQHF.

The chain combines TRBV9 with TRBJ2-1; tentative D call: TRBD1 (6 bases). V was trimmed by 3 bases and J by 0 bases, leaving 13 bases between them. Germline V gene lookup returns CDR1 SGDLS and CDR2 YYNGEE. The CDR3 has 16 amino acids. CDR3 region: CASSGGGSSSYNEQFF. The CDR3 nucleotides are TGTGCCAGCAGCGGAGGGGGATCCAGCTCCTACAATGAGCAGTTCTTC.

The chain is built from TRBV19 and TRBJ1-3; D might be TRBD1 (5 bases). The germline V and J ends were trimmed by 4 bases and 3 bases, with 13 bases remaining between them. The CDR3 has 15 residues. Germline V gives CDR1 LNHDA, CDR2 SQIVND (reference sequence). CDR3 DNA sequence: TGTGCCAGTAGTAGGTTAGGACAAAGTGGAAACACCATATATTTT. This translates into CASSRLGQSGNTIYF.

J is TRBJ2-2 and V is TRBV2; no clear D gene. The CDR3 is made up of 13 amino acids. In germline, CDR1 is SNHLY, CDR2 FYNNEI. The V gene lost 1 base and the J gene lost 6 bases, with 6 bases spanning the gap. This CDR3 reads CASSEDRAGELFF. The CDR3 DNA reads as TGTGCCAGCAGTGAAGACCGGGCCGGGGAGCTGTTTTTT.

This clone occurred a few times. Other DNA sequences in the same sample also yield this CDR3. This chain links TRBV30 with TRBJ1-2; D gene uncertain. CDR3 length: 11 amino acids. The V end lost 0 bases, the J end lost 8 bases, and 7 bases lay between the germline ends. Germline V lookup: CDR1 GTSNPN, CDR2 SVGIG (reference sequence). Written as DNA, the CDR3 is TGTGCCTGGAGTGTGAGGAGGGGCTACACCTTC. This encodes CAWSVRRGYTF.

This chain joins TRBV27 and TRBJ1-1, with a weak D call TRBD1 (5 bases). The V gene's germline CDR1 is MNHEY and CDR2 SMNVEV (reference sequence). The CDR3 is 14 amino acids. Trimming took 2 bases from V and 5 from J, leaving 12 bases between them. The CDR3 DNA sequence: TGTGCCAGCAGTTTAGGCAGGGAGGGGACTGAAGCTTTCTTT. Encoded protein: CASSLGREGTEAFF.

This clone came up once. This chain joins TRBV18 and TRBJ2-1, with 10 bases matching TRBD2. V lost 6 bases to trimming and J lost 0 bases; unmatched junction nucleotides: 5. Germline V CDR1 and CDR2: KGHSH, LQKENI. The CDR3 consists of 16 residues. The CDR3 protein is CASSRLAGVSYNEQFF. The CDR3 coding sequence is TGTGCCAGCTCTCGACTAGCGGGCGTCTCCTACAATGAGCAGTTCTTC.

The V and J genes are TRBV6-1 and TRBJ2-6, with TRBD1 matching over 7 bases. This CDR3 has 18 residues. Looked up from germline, CDR1 is MNHNS and CDR2 is SASEGT. Trimming cost V 2 bases and J 0 bases; bases outside gene matches: 7. The DNA for the CDR3 is TGTGCCAGCAGTGAACCAGGGACAGCTCGCTCTGGGGCCAACGTCCTGACTTTC. Its translation is CASSEPGTARSGANVLTF.

The gene calls are TRBV18 and TRBJ2-5; 7 bases line up with TRBD1. This CDR3 comprises 14 residues. The J segment lost 3 bases and the V segment lost 5 bases, leaving 6 bases of the junction unmatched. Germline CDR1 is KGHSH and CDR2 is LQKENI. CDR3 coding DNA: TGTGCCAGCTCAATTTACGGGACAGAAGAGACCCAGTACTTC. Its translation: CASSIYGTEETQYF. The whole variable domain, filled in from reference TRBV18 and TRBJ2-5, reads NAGVMQNPRHLVRRRGQEARLRCSPMKGHSHVYWYRQLPEEGLKFMVYLQKENIIDESGMPKERFSAEFPKEGPSILRIQQVVRGDSAAYFCASSIYGTEETQYFGPGTRLLVL.

J is TRBJ1-2 and V is TRBV6-5, with TRBD1 identical over 9 bases. Per the germline V gene, CDR1 is MNHEY and CDR2 is SVGAGI. The CDR3 runs 13 residues. With V trimmed by 6 bases and J by 3 bases, 2 bases remained unmatched. CDR3 in amino acids: CASRGTGYYGYTF. CDR3 bases: TGTGCCAGCAGGGGGACAGGGTACTATGGCTACACCTTC.

This clone has just one count. The chain joins TRBV7-2 to TRBJ2-5; possibly TRBD2 for D (6 bases). V lost 5 bases and J lost 7, with 8 bases in between. Looked up from germline, CDR1 is SGHTA and CDR2 is FQGNSA. CDR3 length: 11 residues. Written as DNA, the CDR3 is TGTGCCAGCAGCGGAGGGGTGACCCAGTACTTC. Translation gives CASSGGVTQYF.

This clone was detected only once. The chain's CDR3 is CASSQVTRGRTQPQHF. The CDR3 bases are TGCGCCAGCAGCCAAGTCACCAGGGGGCGAACTCAGCCCCAGCATTTT. V and J are TRBV4-1 and TRBJ1-5; the match to TRBD1 covers 8 bases. The V segment lost 1 base and the J segment 6 bases; nucleotides outside the gene matches: 8. CDR3 length: 16 amino acids. Germline V gene sequence: CDR1 MGHRA, CDR2 YSYEKL.

This chain connects TRBV6-5 to TRBJ2-2; 12 bases are a match to TRBD1. V lost 8 bases, J lost 4 bases, and 5 bases stayed unmatched. Germline V lookup: CDR1 MNHEY, CDR2 SVGAGI. The CDR3 extends over 15 amino acids. The CDR3 region is CASSGQGAPTGELFF. Here the CDR3 DNA reads TGTGCCAGCTCGGGACAGGGGGCGCCCACCGGGGAGCTGTTTTTT.

The V gene is TRBV3-1 (or the pseudogene TRBV3-2), the J gene TRBJ2-2; D possibly corresponds to TRBD1 (6 bases). CDR1 and CDR2 (germline): LGHDT, YNNKEL (reference sequence). This CDR3 has 15 residues. Trimming took off 4 bases at V and 2 bases at J, with 11 bases between the two ends. DNA for the CDR3: TGTGCCAGCAGCCCCACAGGGCTAAACACCGGGGAGCTGTTTTTT. Protein sequence: CASSPTGLNTGELFF.

V gene TRBV19 combines with J gene TRBJ1-1; D call uncertain. The germline V gene has CDR1 LNHDA and CDR2 SQIVND (reference sequence). This CDR3 has 12 residues. V was pared by 3 bases and J by 2 bases, with 4 bases between. CDR3 residues: CASSIYNTEAFF. The CDR3 region has the DNA TGTGCCAGTAGTATTTATAACACTGAAGCTTTCTTT.

This clone has a single count. Distinct nucleotide sequences in the sample also encode this CDR3. The chain employs TRBV2 and TRBJ2-7; weak D call: TRBD2 (5 bases). Germline values: CDR1 SNHLY, CDR2 FYNNEI. V lost 6 bases to trimming and J lost 1 base, with 7 bases between them. The CDR3 runs 12 residues. The CDR3 DNA reads as TGTGCCAGCAGCGGGGATTCCTACGAGCAGTACTTC. This codes for CASSGDSYEQYF. The complete variable domain, with remaining parts taken from reference TRBV2 and TRBJ2-7, reads EPEVTQTPSHQVTQMGQEVILRCVPISNHLYFYWYRQILGQKVEFLVSFYNNEISEKSEIFDDQFSVERPDGSNFTLKIRSTKLEDSAMYFCASSGDSYEQYFGPGTRLTVT.

The chain recombines TRBV5-1 with TRBJ2-3; a weak D match, TRBD2 (6 bases). This CDR3 is 16 amino acids long. Germline CDR1 and CDR2: SGHRS and YFSETQ. Trimming removed 3 bases from V and 2 bases from J, with 16 bases in between. This CDR3 reads CASSWGGTGLTDTQYF. DNA for the CDR3: TGCGCCAGCAGCTGGGGTGGGACTGGCCTCACAGATACGCAGTATTTT.

This chain joins TRBV6-5 and TRBJ1-5; D gene uncertain. CDR1 and CDR2 from the germline V gene are MNHEY and SVGAGI. Trimming pared 6 bases from V and 1 base from J, leaving 13 bases between. The CDR3 runs to 15 residues. CDR3 region: CASSLTRSSNQPQHF. As DNA, the CDR3 is TGTGCCAGCAGCCTCACAAGGAGCAGCAATCAGCCCCAGCATTTT.

V is TRBV2 and J is TRBJ1-3; D gene uncertain. V was shortened by 7 bases and J by 0 bases, with 7 bases between the two germline ends. The CDR3 loop spans 13 amino acids. The germline CDR1 and CDR2 sequences are SNHLY and FYNNEI. The CDR3 DNA sequence: TGTGCCAGCACACGGGGCTCTGGAAACACCATATATTTT. The encoded protein is CASTRGSGNTIYF.

This clone was recorded once. V and J are TRBV6-5 and TRBJ1-5; D possibly corresponds to TRBD1 (6 bases). Looked up from germline, CDR1 is MNHEY and CDR2 is SVGAGI. The CDR3 is 14 residues long. Trimming left V 8 bases short and J 0 bases short, with 11 bases between. The CDR3 sequence: CASVGGLSNQPQHF. The CDR3 region has the DNA TGTGCCAGCGTTGGGGGCCTTAGCAATCAGCCCCAGCATTTT.

This chain joins TRBV19 and TRBJ1-5; D uncertain. The ends were cut back, 8 bases at V and 2 bases at J, with 10 bases in the middle. This CDR3 is 13 amino acids long. CDR1 and CDR2 from the germline V gene are LNHDA and SQIVND (reference sequence). CDR3 in amino acids: CASGPGGNQPQHF. CDR3 nucleotide sequence: TGTGCCAGTGGCCCGGGAGGCAATCAGCCCCAGCATTTT.

The chain carries TRBV2 and TRBJ1-2; 10 positions agree with TRBD1. Germline V gives CDR1 SNHLY, CDR2 FYNNEI. The V and J ends lost 6 bases and 10 bases, in that order; junction bases with no gene match: 11. The length of the CDR3 is 14 residues. The CDR3 DNA reads as TGTGCCAGCAGAGCCGGGGTGACAGGGGGCAACTACACCTTC. Its protein is CASRAGVTGGNYTF.